The following is a TCR beta chain sequence with its context. Antigen specificity is unknown. This entry is derived from a study of T cell responses to AZD1222 COVID-19 vaccine. Study-level points and caveats: Spike-specific TCR breadth and depth rose after two AZD1222 doses.

The germline CDR1 and CDR2 sequences are LNHDA and SQIVND (reference sequence). This CDR3 spans 15 amino acids. Trimming at V came to 3 bases and at J to 7 bases, leaving 5 bases not matched to a gene. Libraries were prepared by immunoSEQ multiplex PCR; TCRdb keeps only in-frame clonotypes and omits some of them. The table records roughly 80,000 clones, about nine tenths of them present only once. This clonotype was sampled from an adult who received the AZD1222 COVID-19 vaccine. This chain joins TRBV19 and TRBJ1-6; 8 bases line up with TRBD1. Specimen: peripheral blood, collected 28 days after the second AZD1222 dose. CDR3 bases: TGTGCCAGTAGTATGAACCGGGACAGGAATTCACCCCTCCACTTT. Amino acid sequence: CASSMNRDRNSPLHF.